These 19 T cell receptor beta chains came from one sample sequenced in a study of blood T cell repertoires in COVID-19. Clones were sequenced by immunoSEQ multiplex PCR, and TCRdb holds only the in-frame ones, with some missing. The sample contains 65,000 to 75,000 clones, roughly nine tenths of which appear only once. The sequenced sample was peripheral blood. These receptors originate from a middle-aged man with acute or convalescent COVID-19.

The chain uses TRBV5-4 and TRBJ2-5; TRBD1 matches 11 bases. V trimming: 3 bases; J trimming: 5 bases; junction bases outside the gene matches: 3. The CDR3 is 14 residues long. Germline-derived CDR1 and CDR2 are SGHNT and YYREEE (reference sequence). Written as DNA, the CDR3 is TGTGCCAGCAGCTGGGACAGGGGGGGGGAGACCCAGTACTTC. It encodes CASSWDRGGETQYF.

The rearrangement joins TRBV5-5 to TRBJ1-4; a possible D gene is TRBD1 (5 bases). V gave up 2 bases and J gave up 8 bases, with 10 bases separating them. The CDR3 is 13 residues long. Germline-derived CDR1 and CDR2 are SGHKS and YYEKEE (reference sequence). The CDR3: CASSLDSPEKLFF. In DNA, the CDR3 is TGTGCCAGCAGCTTAGACAGCCCAGAAAAACTGTTTTTT.

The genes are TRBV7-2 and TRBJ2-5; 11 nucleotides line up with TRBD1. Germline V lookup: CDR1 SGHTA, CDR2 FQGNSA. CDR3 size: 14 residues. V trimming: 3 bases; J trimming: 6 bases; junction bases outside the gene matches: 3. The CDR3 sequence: CASSLGQGGKTQYF. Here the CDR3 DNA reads TGTGCCAGCAGCTTGGGACAGGGGGGGAAGACCCAGTACTTC.

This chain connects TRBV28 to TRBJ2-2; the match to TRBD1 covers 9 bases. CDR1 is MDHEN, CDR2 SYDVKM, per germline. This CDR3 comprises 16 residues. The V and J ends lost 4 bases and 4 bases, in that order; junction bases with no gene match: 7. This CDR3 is CASSSRTGVGTGELFF. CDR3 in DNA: TGTGCCAGCAGTTCCAGGACAGGGGTAGGCACCGGGGAGCTGTTTTTT.

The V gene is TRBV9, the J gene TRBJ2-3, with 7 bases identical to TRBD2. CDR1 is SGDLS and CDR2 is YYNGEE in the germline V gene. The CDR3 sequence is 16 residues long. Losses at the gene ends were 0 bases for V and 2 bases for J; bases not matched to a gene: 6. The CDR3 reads CASSVAPGGATDTQYF. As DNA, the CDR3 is TGTGCCAGCAGCGTAGCTCCGGGGGGTGCCACAGATACGCAGTATTTT. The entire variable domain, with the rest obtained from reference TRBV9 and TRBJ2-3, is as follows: DSGVTQTPKHLITATGQRVTLRCSPRSGDLSVYWYQQSLDQGLQFLIQYYNGEERAKGNILERFSAQQFPDLHSELNLSSLELGDSALYFCASSVAPGGATDTQYFGPGTRLTVL.

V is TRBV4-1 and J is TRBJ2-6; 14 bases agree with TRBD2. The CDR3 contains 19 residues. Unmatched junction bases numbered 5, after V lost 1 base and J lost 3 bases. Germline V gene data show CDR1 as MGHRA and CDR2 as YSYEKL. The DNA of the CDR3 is TGCGCCAGCAGCCAAGGTGGACTAGCGGGAGGAGGTGGGGCCAACGTCCTGACTTTC. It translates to CASSQGGLAGGGGANVLTF.

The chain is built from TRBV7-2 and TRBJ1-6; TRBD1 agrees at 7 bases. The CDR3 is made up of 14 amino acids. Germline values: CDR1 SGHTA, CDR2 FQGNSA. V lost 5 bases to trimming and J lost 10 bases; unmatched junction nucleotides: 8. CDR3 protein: CASSKTGRRSPLHF. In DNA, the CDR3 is TGTGCCAGCAGCAAGACAGGGAGGCGATCACCCCTCCACTTT.

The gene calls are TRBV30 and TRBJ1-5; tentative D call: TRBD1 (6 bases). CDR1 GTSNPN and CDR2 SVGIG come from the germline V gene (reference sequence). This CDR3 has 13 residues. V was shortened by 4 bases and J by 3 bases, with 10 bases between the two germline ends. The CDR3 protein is CAWNPGANQPQHF. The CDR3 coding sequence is TGTGCCTGGAACCCAGGGGCCAATCAGCCCCAGCATTTT.

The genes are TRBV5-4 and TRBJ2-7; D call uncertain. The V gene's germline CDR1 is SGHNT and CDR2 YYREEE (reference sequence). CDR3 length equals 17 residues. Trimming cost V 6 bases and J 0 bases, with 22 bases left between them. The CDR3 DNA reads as TGTGCCAGCAACACGGCACCACTCGAGACAAGCTCCTACGAGCAGTACTTC. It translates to CASNTAPLETSSYEQYF. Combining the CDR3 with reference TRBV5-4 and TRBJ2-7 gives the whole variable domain ETGVTQSPTHLIKTRGQQVTLRCSSQSGHNTVSWYQQALGQGPQFIFQYYREEENGRGNFPPRFSGLQFPNYSSELNVNALELDDSALYLCASNTAPLETSSYEQYFGPGTRLTVT.

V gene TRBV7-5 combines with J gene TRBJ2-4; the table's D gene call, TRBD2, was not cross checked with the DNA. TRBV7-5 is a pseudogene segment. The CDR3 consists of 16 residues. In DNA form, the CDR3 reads TGTGTCAGAAGCTCGGAGAGCGGGAGCTTCGCGAACATTCAGTACTTC. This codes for CVRSSESGSFANIQYF.

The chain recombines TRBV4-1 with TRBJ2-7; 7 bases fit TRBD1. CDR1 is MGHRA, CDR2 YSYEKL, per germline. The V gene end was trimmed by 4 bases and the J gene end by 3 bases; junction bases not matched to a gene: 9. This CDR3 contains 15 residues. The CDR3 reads CASSPTGTVLYEQYF. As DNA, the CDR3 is TGCGCCAGCAGCCCCACCGGGACAGTACTCTACGAGCAGTACTTC.

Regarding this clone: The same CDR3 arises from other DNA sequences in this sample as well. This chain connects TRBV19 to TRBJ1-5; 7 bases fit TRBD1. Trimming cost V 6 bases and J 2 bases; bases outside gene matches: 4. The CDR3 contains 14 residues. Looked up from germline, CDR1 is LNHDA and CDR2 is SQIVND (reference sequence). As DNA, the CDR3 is TGTGCCAGTAGCGGAACAGGGGGCAATCAGCCCCAGCATTTT. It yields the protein CASSGTGGNQPQHF.

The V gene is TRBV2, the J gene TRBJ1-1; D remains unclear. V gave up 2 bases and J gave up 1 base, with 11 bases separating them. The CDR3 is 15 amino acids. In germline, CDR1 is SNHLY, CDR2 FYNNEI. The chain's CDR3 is CASSENFPGNTEAFF. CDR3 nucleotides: TGTGCCAGCAGTGAAAACTTCCCCGGGAACACTGAAGCTTTCTTT.

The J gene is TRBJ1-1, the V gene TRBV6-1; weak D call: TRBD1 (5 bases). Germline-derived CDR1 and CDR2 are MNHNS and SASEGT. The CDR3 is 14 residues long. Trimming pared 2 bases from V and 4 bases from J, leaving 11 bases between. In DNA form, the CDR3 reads TGTGCCAGCAGTGAAAACCCGGGGGGCACTGAAGCTTTCTTT. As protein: CASSENPGGTEAFF.

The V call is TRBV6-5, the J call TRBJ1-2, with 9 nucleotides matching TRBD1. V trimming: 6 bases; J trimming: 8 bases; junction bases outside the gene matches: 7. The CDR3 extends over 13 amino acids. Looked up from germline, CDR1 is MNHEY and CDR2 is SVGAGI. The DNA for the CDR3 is TGTGCCAGCAGGGAGACAGGGGGTAGGGGCTACACCTTC. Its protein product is CASRETGGRGYTF.

The CDR3 sequence is CASSYSGLAGLKVSTDTQYF. DNA for the CDR3: TGTGCCAGCAGTTACTCGGGACTAGCGGGGCTAAAGGTCTCCACAGATACGCAGTATTTT. This chain uses TRBV6-2 or TRBV6-3 with TRBJ2-3; the match to TRBD2 covers 13 bases. The CDR3 extends over 20 amino acids. The V segment lost 0 bases and the J segment 2 bases; nucleotides outside the gene matches: 11. The germline V gene encodes CDR1 MNHEY and CDR2 SVGEGT.

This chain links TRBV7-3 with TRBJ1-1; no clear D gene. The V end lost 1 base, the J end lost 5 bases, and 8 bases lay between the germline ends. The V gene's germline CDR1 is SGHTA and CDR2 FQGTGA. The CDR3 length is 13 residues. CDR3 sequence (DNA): TGTGCCAGCAGCTTAATATACGGGACTGAAGCTTTCTTT. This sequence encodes CASSLIYGTEAFF.

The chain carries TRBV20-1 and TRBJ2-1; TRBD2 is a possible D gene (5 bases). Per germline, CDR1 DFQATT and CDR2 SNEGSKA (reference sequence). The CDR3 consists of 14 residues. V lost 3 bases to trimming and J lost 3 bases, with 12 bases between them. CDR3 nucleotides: TGCAGTGCTAGTTTTCCGGGGAACTACAATGAGCAGTTCTTC. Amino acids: CSASFPGNYNEQFF.

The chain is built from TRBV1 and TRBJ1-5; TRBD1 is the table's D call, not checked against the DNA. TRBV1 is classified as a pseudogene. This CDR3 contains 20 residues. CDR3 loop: CTSSQDPGTGGSGSNQPQHF. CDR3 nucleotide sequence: TGCACCAGCAGCCAAGATCCCGGGACAGGGGGGTCCGGGAGCAATCAGCCCCAGCATTTT.